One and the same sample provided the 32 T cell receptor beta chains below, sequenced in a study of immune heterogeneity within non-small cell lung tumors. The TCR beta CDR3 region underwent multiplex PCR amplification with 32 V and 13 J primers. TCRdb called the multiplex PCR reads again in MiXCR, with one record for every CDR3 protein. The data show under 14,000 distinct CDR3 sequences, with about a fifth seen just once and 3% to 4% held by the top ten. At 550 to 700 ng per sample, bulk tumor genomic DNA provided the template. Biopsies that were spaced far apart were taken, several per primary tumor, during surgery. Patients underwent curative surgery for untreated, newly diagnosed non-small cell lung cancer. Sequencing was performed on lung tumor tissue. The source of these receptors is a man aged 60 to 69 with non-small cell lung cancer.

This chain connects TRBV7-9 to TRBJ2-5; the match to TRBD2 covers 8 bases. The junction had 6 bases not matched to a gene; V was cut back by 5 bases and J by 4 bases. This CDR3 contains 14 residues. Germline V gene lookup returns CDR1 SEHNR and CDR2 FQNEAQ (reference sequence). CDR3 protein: CASSTSGSVETQYF. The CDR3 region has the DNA TGTGCCAGCAGCACCAGCGGGAGCGTAGAGACCCAGTACTTC. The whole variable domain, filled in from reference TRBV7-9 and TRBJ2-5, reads DTGVSQNPRHKITKRGQNVTFRCDPISEHNRLYWYRQTLGQGPEFLTYFQNEAQLEKSRLLSDRFSAERPKGSFSTLEIQRTEQGDSAMYLCASSTSGSVETQYFGPGTRLLVL.

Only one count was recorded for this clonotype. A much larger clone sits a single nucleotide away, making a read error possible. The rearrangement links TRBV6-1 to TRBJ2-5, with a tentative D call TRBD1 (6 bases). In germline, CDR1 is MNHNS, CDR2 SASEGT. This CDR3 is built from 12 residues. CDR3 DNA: TGTGTCAGCAAGGCAGGGGTAGAGACCCAGTACTTC. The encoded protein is CVSKAGVETQYF.

The CDR3: CASMGGLAGGYNEQFF. For the CDR3, the DNA is TGTGCCAGCATGGGGGGGCTAGCGGGTGGCTACAATGAGCAGTTCTTC. The chain employs TRBV6-1 and TRBJ2-1; 8 bases line up with TRBD2. V lost 7 bases and J lost 3; bases outside the gene matches: 11. The CDR3 length is 16 residues. Germline CDR1 and CDR2: MNHNS and SASEGT.

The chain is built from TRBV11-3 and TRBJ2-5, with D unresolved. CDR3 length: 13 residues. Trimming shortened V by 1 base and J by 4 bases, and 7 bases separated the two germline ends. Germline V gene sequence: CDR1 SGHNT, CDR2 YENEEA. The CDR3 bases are TGTGCCAGCAGCTTAGTTGGTTTAGAGACCCAGTACTTC. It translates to CASSLVGLETQYF.

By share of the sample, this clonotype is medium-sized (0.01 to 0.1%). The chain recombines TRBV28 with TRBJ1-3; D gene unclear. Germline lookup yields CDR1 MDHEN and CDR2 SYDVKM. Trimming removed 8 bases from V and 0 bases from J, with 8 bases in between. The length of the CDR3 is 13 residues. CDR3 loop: CASGLFSGNTIYF. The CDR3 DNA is TGTGCCAGCGGTCTGTTCTCTGGAAACACCATATATTTT. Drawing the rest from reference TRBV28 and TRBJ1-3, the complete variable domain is DVKVTQSSRYLVKRTGEKVFLECVQDMDHENMFWYRQDPGLGLRLIYFSYDVKMKEKGDIPEGYSVSREKKERFSLILESASTNQTSMYLCASGLFSGNTIYFGEGSWLTVV.

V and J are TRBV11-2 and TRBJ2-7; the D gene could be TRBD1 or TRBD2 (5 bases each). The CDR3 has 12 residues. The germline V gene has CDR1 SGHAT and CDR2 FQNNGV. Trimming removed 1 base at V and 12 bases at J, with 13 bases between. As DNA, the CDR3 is TGTGCCAGCAGCTTAGCTAGGGACCAAAGGTACTTC. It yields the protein CASSLARDQRYF.

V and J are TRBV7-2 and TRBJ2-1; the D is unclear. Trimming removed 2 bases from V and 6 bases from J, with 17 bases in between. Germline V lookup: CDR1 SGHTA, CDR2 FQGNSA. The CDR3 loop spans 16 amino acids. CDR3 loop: CASSLRLDSRSNEQFF. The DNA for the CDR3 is TGTGCCAGCAGCTTAAGGTTAGATTCTCGGAGCAATGAGCAGTTCTTC.

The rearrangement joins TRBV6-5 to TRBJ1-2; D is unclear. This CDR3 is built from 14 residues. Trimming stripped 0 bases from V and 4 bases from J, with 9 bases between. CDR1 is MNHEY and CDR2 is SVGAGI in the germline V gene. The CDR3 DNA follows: TGTGCCAGCAGTTACTCGGGCGAACTCTATGGCTACACCTTC. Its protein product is CASSYSGELYGYTF.

CDR3 protein: CASSLVTSSYNEQFF. DNA of the CDR3: TGCGCCAGCAGCCTCGTGACTAGCTCCTACAATGAGCAGTTCTTC. V and J are TRBV5-1 and TRBJ2-1, with D maybe TRBD2 (6 bases). Per the germline V gene, CDR1 is SGHRS and CDR2 is YFSETQ. Trimming stripped 4 bases from V and 0 bases from J, with 11 bases between. The length of the CDR3 is 15 residues.

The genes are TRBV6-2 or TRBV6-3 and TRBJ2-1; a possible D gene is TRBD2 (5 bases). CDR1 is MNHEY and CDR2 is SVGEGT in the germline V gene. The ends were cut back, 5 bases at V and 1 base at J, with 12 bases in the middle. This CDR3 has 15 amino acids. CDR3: CASSTRTGSYNEQFF. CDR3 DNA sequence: TGTGCCAGCAGTACCCGGACTGGGTCCTACAATGAGCAGTTCTTC.

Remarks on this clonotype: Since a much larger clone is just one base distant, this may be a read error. The CDR3 is CASSQTDFNSTLHF. The CDR3 DNA reads as TGTGCCAGCAGCCAGACAGATTTTAATTCAACCCTCCACTTT. The chain is built from TRBV7-6 and TRBJ1-6, with D possibly being TRBD1 (5 bases). Germline lookup yields CDR1 SGHVS and CDR2 FNYEAQ. The CDR3 spans 14 residues.

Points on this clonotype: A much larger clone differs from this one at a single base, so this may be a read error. The CDR3 nucleotides are TGTGCCAGCATTTTTGATCGATCGGGAAACGAAGAGACCCGGTACTTC. Translating gives CASIFDRSGNEETRYF. The rearrangement links TRBV7-2 to TRBJ2-5; maybe TRBD2 (5 bases). The CDR3 totals 16 residues. Germline CDR1 and CDR2: SGHTA and FQGNSA.

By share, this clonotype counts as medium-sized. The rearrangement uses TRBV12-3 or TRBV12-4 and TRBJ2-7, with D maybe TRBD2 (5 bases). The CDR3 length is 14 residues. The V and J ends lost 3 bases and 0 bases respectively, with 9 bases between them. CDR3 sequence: CASSLRALSYEQYF. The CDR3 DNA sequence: TGTGCCAGCAGTTTGAGGGCGCTCTCCTACGAGCAGTACTTC.

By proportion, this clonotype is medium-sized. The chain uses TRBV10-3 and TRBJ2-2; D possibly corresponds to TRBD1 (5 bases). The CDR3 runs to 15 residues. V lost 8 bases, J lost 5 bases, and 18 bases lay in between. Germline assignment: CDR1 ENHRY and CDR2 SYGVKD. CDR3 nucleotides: TGTGCCATCGGACGGTCAGAGCCAGGGACCGGGGAGCTGTTTTTT. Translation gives CAIGRSEPGTGELFF.

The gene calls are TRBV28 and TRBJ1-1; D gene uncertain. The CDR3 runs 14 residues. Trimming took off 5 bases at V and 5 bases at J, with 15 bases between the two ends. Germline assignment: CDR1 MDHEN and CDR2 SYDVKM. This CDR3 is CASSPIFGYTEAFF. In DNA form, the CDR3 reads TGTGCCAGCAGTCCAATTTTCGGGTATACTGAAGCTTTCTTT.

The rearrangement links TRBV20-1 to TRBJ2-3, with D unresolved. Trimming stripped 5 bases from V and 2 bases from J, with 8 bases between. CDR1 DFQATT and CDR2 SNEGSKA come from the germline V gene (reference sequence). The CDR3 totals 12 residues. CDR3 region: CSAPWTTDTQYF. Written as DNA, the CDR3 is TGCAGTGCTCCCTGGACCACAGATACGCAGTATTTT.

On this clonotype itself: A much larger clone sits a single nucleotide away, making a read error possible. The DNA of the CDR3 is TGTGCCAGCGGGGGACAGGGGGCTTCAACCCTCCACTTT. Its translation is CASGGQGASTLHF. The gene calls are TRBV14 and TRBJ1-6, with 12 bases identical to TRBD1. This CDR3 comprises 13 residues. In germline, CDR1 is SGHDN, CDR2 FVKESK.

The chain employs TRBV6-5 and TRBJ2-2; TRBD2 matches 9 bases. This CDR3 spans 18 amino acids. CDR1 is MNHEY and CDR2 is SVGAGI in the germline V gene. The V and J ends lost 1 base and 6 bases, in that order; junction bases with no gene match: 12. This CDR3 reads CASSYLVGGSGRAGELFF. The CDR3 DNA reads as TGTGCCAGCAGTTACTTAGTGGGGGGTAGCGGGAGAGCCGGGGAGCTGTTTTTT.

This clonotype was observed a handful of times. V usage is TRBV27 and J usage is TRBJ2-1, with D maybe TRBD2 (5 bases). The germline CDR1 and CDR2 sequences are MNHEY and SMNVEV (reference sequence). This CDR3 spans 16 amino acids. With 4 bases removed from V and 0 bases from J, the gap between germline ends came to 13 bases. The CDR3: CASSYKDGISYNEQFF. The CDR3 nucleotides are TGTGCCAGCAGTTACAAGGACGGGATCTCCTACAATGAGCAGTTCTTC.

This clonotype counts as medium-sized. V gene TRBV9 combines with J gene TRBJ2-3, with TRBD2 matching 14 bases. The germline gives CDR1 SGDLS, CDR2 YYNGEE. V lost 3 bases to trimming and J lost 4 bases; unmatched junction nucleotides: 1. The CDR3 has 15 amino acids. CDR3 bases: TGTGCCAGCAGCGAGACTAGCGGGAGGGCAGATACGCAGTATTTT. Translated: CASSETSGRADTQYF. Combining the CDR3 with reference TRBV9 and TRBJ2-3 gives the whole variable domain DSGVTQTPKHLITATGQRVTLRCSPRSGDLSVYWYQQSLDQGLQFLIQYYNGEERAKGNILERFSAQQFPDLHSELNLSSLELGDSALYFCASSETSGRADTQYFGPGTRLTVL.

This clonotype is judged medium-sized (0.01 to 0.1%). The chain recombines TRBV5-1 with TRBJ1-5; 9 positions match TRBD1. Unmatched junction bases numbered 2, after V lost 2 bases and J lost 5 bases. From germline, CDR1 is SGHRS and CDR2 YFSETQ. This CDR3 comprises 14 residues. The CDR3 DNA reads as TGCGCCAGCAGCTTTACAGGGGGCGATCAGCCCCAGCATTTT. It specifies CASSFTGGDQPQHF.

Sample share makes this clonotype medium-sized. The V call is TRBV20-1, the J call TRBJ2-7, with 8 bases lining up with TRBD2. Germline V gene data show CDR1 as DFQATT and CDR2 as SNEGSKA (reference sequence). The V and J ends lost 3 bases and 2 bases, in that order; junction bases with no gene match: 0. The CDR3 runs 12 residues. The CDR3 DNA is TGCAGTGCTAGTAGCGGGACCTACGAGCAGTACTTC. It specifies CSASSGTYEQYF.

The CDR3 region is CASSTTGGMGLMNEQFF. In DNA, the CDR3 is TGCGCCAGCAGCACCACGGGGGGGATGGGGTTGATGAATGAGCAGTTCTTC. V is TRBV5-1 and J is TRBJ2-1; the match to TRBD2 covers 8 bases. The CDR3 loop spans 17 amino acids. V lost 4 bases and J lost 7; bases outside the gene matches: 16. In germline, CDR1 is SGHRS, CDR2 YFSETQ.

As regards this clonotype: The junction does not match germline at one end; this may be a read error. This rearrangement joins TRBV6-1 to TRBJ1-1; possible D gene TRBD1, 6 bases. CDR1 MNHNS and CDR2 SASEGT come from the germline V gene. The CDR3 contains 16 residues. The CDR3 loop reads CAGSSGEGQLDTEPFF. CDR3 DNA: TGTGCCGGCTCATCAGGGGAGGGGCAGTTGGACACTGAACCTTTCTTT.

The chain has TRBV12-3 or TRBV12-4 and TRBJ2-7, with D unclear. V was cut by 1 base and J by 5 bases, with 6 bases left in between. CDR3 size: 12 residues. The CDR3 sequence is CASSLVGNEQYF. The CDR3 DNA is TGTGCCAGCAGTTTAGTTGGGAACGAGCAGTACTTC.

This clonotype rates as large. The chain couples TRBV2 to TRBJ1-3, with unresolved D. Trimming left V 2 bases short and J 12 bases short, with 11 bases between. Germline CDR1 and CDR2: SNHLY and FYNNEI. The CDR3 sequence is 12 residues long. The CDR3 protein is CASSESRSNIYF. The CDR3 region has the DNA TGTGCCAGCAGTGAATCCCGGAGTAACATATATTTT.

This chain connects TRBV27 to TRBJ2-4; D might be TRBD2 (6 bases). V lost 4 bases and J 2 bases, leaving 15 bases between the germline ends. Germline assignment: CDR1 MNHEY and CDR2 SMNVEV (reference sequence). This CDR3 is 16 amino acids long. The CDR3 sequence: CASSYGPGGTKNIQYF. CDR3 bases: TGTGCCAGCAGTTATGGGCCCGGAGGGACCAAAAACATTCAGTACTTC.

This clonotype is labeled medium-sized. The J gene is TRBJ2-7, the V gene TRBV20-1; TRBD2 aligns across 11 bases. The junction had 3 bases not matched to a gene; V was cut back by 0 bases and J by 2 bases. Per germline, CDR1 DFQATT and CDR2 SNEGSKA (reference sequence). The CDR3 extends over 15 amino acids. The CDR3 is CSARDLAGGTYEQYF. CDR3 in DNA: TGCAGTGCTAGAGATTTAGCGGGAGGGACCTACGAGCAGTACTTC.

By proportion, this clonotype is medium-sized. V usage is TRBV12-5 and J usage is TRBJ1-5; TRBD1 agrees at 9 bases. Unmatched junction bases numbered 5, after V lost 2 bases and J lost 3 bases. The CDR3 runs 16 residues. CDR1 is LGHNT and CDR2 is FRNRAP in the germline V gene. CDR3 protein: CASGLRQGGPNQPQHF. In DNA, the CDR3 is TGTGCTAGTGGTTTGCGACAGGGGGGCCCCAATCAGCCCCAGCATTTT.

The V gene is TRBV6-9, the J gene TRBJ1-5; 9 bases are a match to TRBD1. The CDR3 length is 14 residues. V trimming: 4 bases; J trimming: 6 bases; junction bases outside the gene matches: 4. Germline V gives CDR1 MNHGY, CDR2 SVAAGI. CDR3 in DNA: TGTGCCAGCAGTTCCTTGACAGGGGGTCAGCCCCAGCATTTT. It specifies CASSSLTGGQPQHF.

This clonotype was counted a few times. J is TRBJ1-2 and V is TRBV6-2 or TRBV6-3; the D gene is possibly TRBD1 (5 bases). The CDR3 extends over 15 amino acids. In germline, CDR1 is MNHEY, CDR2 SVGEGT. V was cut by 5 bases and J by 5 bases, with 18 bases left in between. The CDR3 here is CASSREGAGGYGYTF. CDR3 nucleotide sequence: TGTGCCAGCAGTCGCGAAGGGGCCGGCGGGTATGGCTACACCTTC.

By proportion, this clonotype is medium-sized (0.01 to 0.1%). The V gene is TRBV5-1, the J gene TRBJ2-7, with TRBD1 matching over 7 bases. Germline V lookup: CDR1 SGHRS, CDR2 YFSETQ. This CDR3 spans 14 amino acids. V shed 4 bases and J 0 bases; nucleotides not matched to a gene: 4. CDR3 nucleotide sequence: TGCGCCAGCAGCAGGGGACAGAGCTCCTACGAGCAGTACTTC. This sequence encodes CASSRGQSSYEQYF.